This T cell receptor beta chain was captured in a study of shared clonotypes between healthy human individuals. Study-level findings and limits: Even with large depth, rarefaction showed that sorted-subset sequencing was incomplete.

The CDR3 covers 13 residues. Germline V gene lookup returns CDR1 SGHRS and CDR2 YFSETQ. The V end lost 1 base, the J end lost 5 bases, and 8 bases lay between the germline ends. Study processing details: Without quality scores, immunoSEQ junctional reads could not be filtered like full-length reads. Measured with immunoSEQ multiplex PCR; TCRdb has only the in-frame clones, and not every one. From that table come the V and J calls and clone size; the DNA was used to work out D and trimming. The table has roughly 2.2 million clones, about nine tenths seen once. About this clone itself: The antigen remains undetermined. The sample holds other DNA sequences that translate to the same CDR3.

This clonotype was sampled from a young man in good health. Some clones in this sample may be carry-over from other donors' samples. The sample comprised naive CD4+ T cells from PBMCs. Subset in this sample: CD45RA+ positively selected. The V and J genes are TRBV5-1 and TRBJ2-3, with a tentative D call TRBD1 (6 bases). The CDR3 sequence is CASSLTGIDTQYF. The CDR3 region has the DNA TGCGCCAGCAGCTTGACAGGGATAGATACGCAGTATTTT.